What follows are 9 T cell receptor beta chains derived from one specimen sequenced in a study of OX40 agonist ivuxolimab in advanced cancers. Clones were read by immunoSEQ multiplex PCR, and TCRdb kept only the in-frame ones, dropping some. The sample shows roughly 14,000 clones, around 80% of them seen only once. The specimen was CD4+ or CD8+ T cells sorted from blood, collected in a trial of the OX40 agonist ivuxolimab. These receptors came from an adult with an advanced solid tumor such as melanoma, head and neck, liver or kidney cancer.

V and J are TRBV27 and TRBJ2-3; 9 bases are shared with TRBD2. V dropped 2 bases and J dropped 6; count of bases not matched to a gene: 3. The CDR3 has 14 residues. Per germline, CDR1 MNHEY and CDR2 SMNVEV (reference sequence). Here the CDR3 DNA reads TGTGCCAGCAGTTTAGCGGGAGGGCCTGATACGCAGTATTTT. Protein sequence: CASSLAGGPDTQYF.

This chain uses TRBV7-8 with TRBJ2-7; 7 positions match TRBD2. CDR1 SGHVS and CDR2 FQNEAQ come from the germline V gene. Losses at the gene ends were 7 bases for V and 9 bases for J; bases not matched to a gene: 12. This CDR3 is built from 13 residues. The CDR3 nucleotides are TGTGCCAGCATGCATCGGGGAGGGTATGGGCAGTACTTC. Residues: CASMHRGGYGQYF.

This clone appeared once. V usage is TRBV2 and J usage is TRBJ2-5; no clear D. CDR3 length: 11 residues. Trimming took off 2 bases at V and 5 bases at J, with 3 bases between the two ends. Germline lookup yields CDR1 SNHLY and CDR2 FYNNEI. The CDR3 here is CASSELETQYF. CDR3 coding DNA: TGTGCCAGCAGTGAACTTGAGACCCAGTACTTC.

The CDR3 DNA follows: TGTGCCACCAGCGGGCTATACACAGATACGCAGTATTTT. It encodes CATSGLYTDTQYF. The chain combines TRBV15 with TRBJ2-3, with no clear D. Germline lookup yields CDR1 LNHNV and CDR2 YYDKDF (reference sequence). V was pared by 5 bases and J by 2 bases, with 8 bases between. This CDR3 has 13 residues.

The gene calls are TRBV2 and TRBJ2-3, with D perhaps TRBD1 or TRBD2 (5 bases each). V lost 8 bases to trimming and J lost 2 bases, with 8 bases between them. The germline V gene encodes CDR1 SNHLY and CDR2 FYNNEI. This CDR3 comprises 12 residues. The CDR3 nucleotides are TGTGCCAGCCACGGGGCCACAGATACGCAGTATTTT. As protein: CASHGATDTQYF.

This chain joins TRBV9 and TRBJ2-3; D unresolved. The V gene's germline CDR1 is SGDLS and CDR2 YYNGEE. Trimming cost V 0 bases and J 2 bases, with 13 bases left between them. CDR3 length: 16 amino acids. The CDR3 DNA follows: TGTGCCAGCAGCGTAGCGCGAAGCACTGCCACAGATACGCAGTATTTT. Translated, it gives CASSVARSTATDTQYF.

The chain links TRBV7-9 to TRBJ1-1; no firm D call. Trimming cost V 1 base and J 3 bases, with 6 bases left between them. Germline-derived CDR1 and CDR2 are SEHNR and FQNEAQ (reference sequence). The CDR3 length is 13 residues. CDR3 sequence (DNA): TGTGCCAGCAGCTTAGACGGGTACACTGAAGCTTTCTTT. This codes for CASSLDGYTEAFF.

This sequence joins TRBV20-1 and TRBJ2-1; D is unresolved. V was cut by 6 bases and J by 5 bases, with 5 bases left in between. Germline V gives CDR1 DFQATT, CDR2 SNEGSKA (reference sequence). This CDR3 contains 10 residues. The chain's CDR3 is CSARNNEQFF. The CDR3 bases are TGCAGTGCAAGAAACAATGAGCAGTTCTTC.

The V call is TRBV4-3, the J call TRBJ1-3; 8 positions match TRBD1. V gave up 0 bases and J gave up 4 bases; unmatched junction bases: 8. CDR3 size: 17 residues. CDR1 is LGHNA and CDR2 is YSLEER in the germline V gene. CDR3 nucleotide sequence: TGCGCCAGCAGCCAAGATCCACAGGGGGATTACGGAAACACCATATATTTT. It translates to CASSQDPQGDYGNTIYF.